A single sample is the source of the 28 T cell receptor beta chains below, sequenced in a study of quantifying T cell responses using KT2 cells. Overall study context: cDNA was made from DNase-treated RNA using alpha and beta constant primers.

The cDNA 3' end received a ligated oligonucleotide with a UMI. An equimolar mix of RC1.1 and RC1.2 primed the beta chain across TRBC1 and TRBC2. TCRdb reprocessed the UMI-ligation and nested PCR reads with MiXCR, giving one entry per CDR3 protein. This table holds approximately 57,000 distinct CDR3 sequences, around 12% found once. Sequenced material: PBMCs spiked with cells of the T cell clone KT2. These receptor sequences come from a human donor.

This clonotype appeared a few times. The genes are TRBV7-8 and TRBJ1-2; 7 bases line up with TRBD1. Trimming at V came to 0 bases and at J to 0 bases, leaving 4 bases not matched to a gene. In germline, CDR1 is SGHVS, CDR2 FQNEAQ. The CDR3 totals 16 residues. CDR3: CASSLADRRANYGYTF. In nucleotides, the CDR3 is TGTGCCAGCAGCTTAGCGGACAGGAGGGCTAACTATGGCTACACCTTC.

This chain links TRBV3-1 with TRBJ2-7; TRBD2 aligns across 7 bases. The CDR3 extends over 15 amino acids. Germline V CDR1 and CDR2: LGHDT, YNNKEL (reference sequence). The V segment lost 4 bases and the J segment 4 bases; nucleotides outside the gene matches: 10. The CDR3 DNA sequence: TGTGCCAGCAGCCCGAAGATCGGGACTACTTACGAGCAGTACTTC. It specifies CASSPKIGTTYEQYF.

By proportion, this clonotype is medium-sized. The chain couples TRBV20-1 to TRBJ1-4; D may be TRBD1 (5 bases). The CDR3 covers 16 residues. CDR1 DFQATT and CDR2 SNEGSKA come from the germline V gene (reference sequence). V lost 1 base, J lost 6 bases, and 18 bases lay in between. The CDR3 reads CSARGELRGGYEKLFF. CDR3 bases: TGCAGTGCTAGAGGGGAATTAAGGGGAGGCTATGAAAAACTGTTTTTT.

This clonotype showed up just a few times. The chain carries TRBV23-1 and TRBJ2-5; maybe TRBD1 (6 bases). TRBV23-1 counts as an open reading frame of uncertain function. V lost 2 bases, J lost 2 bases, and 12 bases lay in between. The CDR3 spans 15 residues. CDR3 region: CASSQPRTAQETQYF. CDR3 sequence (DNA): TGCGCCAGCAGTCAACCGCGGACAGCTCAAGAGACCCAGTACTTC.

The chain combines TRBV29-1 with TRBJ2-1; the D gene is possibly TRBD1 (6 bases). The germline V gene has CDR1 SQVTM and CDR2 ANQGSEA. The length of the CDR3 is 15 residues. V was clipped by 0 bases and J by 5 bases, with 14 bases between them. The CDR3 reads CSVEDHNREDNEQFF. CDR3 nucleotide sequence: TGCAGCGTTGAAGATCATAACAGGGAAGACAATGAGCAGTTCTTC.

This clonotype was observed a handful of times. This chain uses TRBV12-3 or TRBV12-4 with TRBJ1-3; D remains ambiguous. The CDR3 runs to 16 residues. V gave up 3 bases and J gave up 0 bases, with 12 bases separating them. CDR3 sequence: CASSFYAGLSGNTIYF. As DNA, the CDR3 is TGTGCCAGCAGTTTTTACGCAGGTCTCTCTGGAAACACCATATATTTT.

In this sample, this clonotype turned up many times. The chain couples TRBV11-2 to TRBJ1-1; D ambiguous. Deletions cut 7 bases from V and 2 bases from J, with 23 bases between. CDR1 and CDR2 from the germline V gene are SGHAT and FQNNGV. The CDR3 covers 17 residues. The DNA of the CDR3 is TGTGCCAGCACCACAAGGGAACGGAGTTACTATAACACTGAAGCTTTCTTT. It translates to CASTTRERSYYNTEAFF. Based on the CDR3 plus reference TRBV11-2 and TRBJ1-1, the full variable domain is EAGVAQSPRYKIIEKRQSVAFWCNPISGHATLYWYQQILGQGPKLLIQFQNNGVVDDSQLPKDRFSAERLKGVDSTLKIQPAKLEDSAVYLCASTTRERSYYNTEAFFGQGTRLTVV.

V and J are TRBV5-6 and TRBJ1-5; D possibly corresponds to TRBD1 (5 bases). Trimming removed 1 base from V and 15 bases from J, with 14 bases in between. This CDR3 region has 12 residues. Germline V gives CDR1 SGHDT, CDR2 YYEEEE. CDR3 protein: CASSLHEGAMHF. Here the CDR3 DNA reads TGTGCCAGCAGCTTGCACGAAGGGGCGATGCATTTT. The full variable domain, in which reference TRBV5-6 and TRBJ1-5 provide the parts outside the CDR3, is DAGVTQSPTHLIKTRGQQVTLRCSPKSGHDTVSWYQQALGQGPQFIFQYYEEEERQRGNFPDRFSGHQFPNYSSELNVNALLLGDSALYLCASSLHEGAMHFGDGTRLSIL.

This clonotype has at least ten counts. The rearrangement links TRBV7-2 to TRBJ1-1, with 8 positions matching TRBD1. J was trimmed by 5 bases and V by 0 bases; bases with no gene match: 8. This CDR3 contains 16 residues. Germline values: CDR1 SGHTA, CDR2 FQGNSA. In DNA, the CDR3 is TGTGCCAGCAGCTTAGCGGGTCCCAGGGGGCTTACTGAAGCTTTCTTT. It codes for CASSLAGPRGLTEAFF.

The chain employs TRBV2 and TRBJ2-1; 8 positions agree with TRBD2. V was clipped by 4 bases and J by 8 bases; unmatched bases: 10. Germline-derived CDR1 and CDR2 are SNHLY and FYNNEI. The CDR3 has 15 amino acids. CDR3 nucleotide sequence: TGTGCCAGCAGTGTGGGGAGGGCGGGGGGCGATGAGCAGTTCTTC. It encodes CASSVGRAGGDEQFF.

This clonotype was picked up a small number of times. The genes are TRBV20-1 and TRBJ2-1, with 7 positions matching TRBD2. Germline V gives CDR1 DFQATT, CDR2 SNEGSKA (reference sequence). The junction had 15 bases not matched to a gene; V was cut back by 3 bases and J by 4 bases. CDR3 length: 17 amino acids. The DNA of the CDR3 is TGCAGTGCTAGGGACTCTAGCGGAAGGTTAAGATACAATGAGCAGTTCTTC. Its translation is CSARDSSGRLRYNEQFF.

The chain combines TRBV7-6 with TRBJ2-1, with 9 bases matching TRBD2. CDR1 and CDR2 from the germline V gene are SGHVS and FNYEAQ. The CDR3 is 13 amino acids. Trimming at V came to 4 bases and at J to 7 bases, leaving 2 bases not matched to a gene. The CDR3 DNA follows: TGTGCCAGCAGCTCTGGACTAGCGAATGAGCAGTTCTTC. Protein product: CASSSGLANEQFF.

This clonotype was observed a few times. The limits of the CDR3 on the DNA are not certain, so only TCRdb's listed CDR3 is given. This chain's CDR3 is CAVYFCASSQEEWTVAAYNEQFF. The gene calls are TRBV14 and TRBJ2-1. The CDR3 length is 23 residues, termini included. In germline, CDR1 is SGHDN, CDR2 FVKESK.

This clonotype has ten or more counts. The chain carries TRBV12-3 or TRBV12-4 and TRBJ2-3; D remains unclear. The ends were cut back, 2 bases at V and 6 bases at J, with 18 bases in the middle. The CDR3 spans 16 residues. As DNA, the CDR3 is TGTGCCAGCAGTTTATCGGGTTCCCGCCCTACCGATACGCAGTATTTT. Amino acids: CASSLSGSRPTDTQYF.

J is TRBJ2-3 and V is TRBV20-1; D call uncertain. CDR1 is DFQATT, CDR2 SNEGSKA, per germline (reference sequence). This CDR3 has 16 amino acids. V was pared by 1 base and J by 2 bases, with 16 bases between. CDR3 coding DNA: TGCAGTGCTAGAGGTGCGCAGGTGGCCCTCACAGATACGCAGTATTTT. As protein: CSARGAQVALTDTQYF.

V gene TRBV5-6 combines with J gene TRBJ1-4; 7 nucleotides match TRBD1. The V gene end was trimmed by 3 bases and the J gene end by 7 bases; junction bases not matched to a gene: 9. The CDR3 is 15 amino acids. CDR1 and CDR2 (germline): SGHDT, YYEEEE. For the CDR3, the DNA is TGTGCCAGCAGCTCCCTACAGGGGCGCGTTGAAAAACTGTTTTTT. Translated: CASSSLQGRVEKLFF.

The table lists this clonotype with many counts. The rearrangement links TRBV7-7 to TRBJ2-3; 8 bases are shared with TRBD2. Per the germline V gene, CDR1 is SSHAT and CDR2 is FNYEAQ (reference sequence). J gave up 2 bases and V 5 bases, and 6 bases lay outside the gene matches. This CDR3 comprises 15 residues. The CDR3 here is CASSRAGATTDTQYF. The CDR3 bases are TGTGCCAGCAGCCGAGCGGGGGCTACCACAGATACGCAGTATTTT. The complete variable domain, with remaining parts taken from reference TRBV7-7 and TRBJ2-3, reads GAGVSQSPRYKVTKRGQDVTLRCDPISSHATLYWYQQALGQGPEFLTYFNYEAQPDKSGLPSDRFSAERPEGSISTLTIQRTEQRDSAMYRCASSRAGATTDTQYFGPGTRLTVL.

The chain combines TRBV29-1 with TRBJ1-1; D gene unclear. Trimming left V 8 bases short and J 5 bases short, with 9 bases between. This CDR3 is built from 10 residues. Germline V gives CDR1 SQVTM, CDR2 ANQGSEA. CDR3 nucleotides: TGCAGCATTTGGGGAACTGAAGCTTTCTTT. It encodes CSIWGTEAFF. Based on the CDR3 plus reference TRBV29-1 and TRBJ1-1, the full variable domain is SAVISQKPSRDICQRGTSLTIQCQVDSQVTMMFWYRQQPGQSLTLIATANQGSEATYESGFVIDKFPISRPNLTFSTLTVSNMSPEDSSIYLCSIWGTEAFFGQGTRLTVV.

This clonotype has just a few counts. The J gene is TRBJ2-6, the V gene TRBV2, with 9 bases matching TRBD1. The CDR3 is made up of 19 amino acids. CDR1 SNHLY and CDR2 FYNNEI come from the germline V gene. V was clipped by 7 bases and J by 0 bases; unmatched bases: 13. CDR3 amino acids: CASNLNSRGQGSGANVLTF. CDR3 nucleotide sequence: TGTGCCAGCAACTTAAACTCCAGGGGACAGGGCTCTGGGGCCAACGTCCTGACTTTC.

The genes are TRBV20-1 and TRBJ2-7, with D perhaps being TRBD1 or TRBD2 (6 bases each). CDR1 is DFQATT, CDR2 SNEGSKA, per germline (reference sequence). CDR3 length equals 12 residues. Trimming pared 6 bases from V and 1 base from J, leaving 10 bases between. The DNA for the CDR3 is TGCAGTGCGGGGGGCCTATCCTACGAGCAGTACTTC. As protein: CSAGGLSYEQYF.

This clonotype showed up just a few times. The gene calls are TRBV6-6 and TRBJ2-7; a weak D match, TRBD2 (7 bases). CDR3 length equals 14 residues. V was cut by 5 bases and J by 2 bases, with 13 bases left in between. The germline gives CDR1 MNHNY, CDR2 SVGAGI (reference sequence). CDR3 residues: CASSSVGGPYEQYF. The DNA of the CDR3 is TGTGCCAGCAGTAGCGTGGGGGGGCCCTACGAGCAGTACTTC.

Relative to its sample, this clonotype is medium-sized. The chain has TRBV7-9 and TRBJ2-7, with a weak D call TRBD2 (5 bases). From germline, CDR1 is SEHNR and CDR2 FQNEAQ (reference sequence). V lost 5 bases and J 7 bases, leaving 18 bases between the germline ends. This CDR3 is 14 amino acids long. The CDR3 sequence is CASSLGLDSGEQYF. CDR3 DNA: TGTGCCAGCAGCCTAGGACTCGATAGTGGTGAGCAGTACTTC.

The chain employs TRBV11-2 and TRBJ2-4; 11 bases map to TRBD2. The CDR3 loop spans 14 amino acids. Looked up from germline, CDR1 is SGHAT and CDR2 is FQNNGV. The ends lost 3 bases at V and 6 bases at J; junction bases unmatched: 1. CDR3 in DNA: TGTGCCAGCAGCTTTAGCGGGAGGGTAAACATTCAGTACTTC. It specifies CASSFSGRVNIQYF.

There are a few counts of this clonotype. J is TRBJ2-7 and V is TRBV20-1; D is uncertain. This CDR3 has 12 residues. The germline CDR1 and CDR2 sequences are DFQATT and SNEGSKA (reference sequence). Trimming took 4 bases from V and 2 from J, leaving 9 bases between them. Here the CDR3 reads CSANPTAYEQYF. CDR3 nucleotides: TGCAGTGCTAACCCAACAGCCTACGAGCAGTACTTC.

This clonotype showed up many times. V gene TRBV7-8 combines with J gene TRBJ2-5, with 7 bases fitting TRBD2. The CDR3 consists of 14 residues. Germline assignment: CDR1 SGHVS and CDR2 FQNEAQ. J gave up 5 bases and V 5 bases, and 8 bases lay outside the gene matches. This CDR3 is CASSPHRRGETQYF. CDR3 in DNA: TGTGCCAGCAGCCCACACCGGCGGGGGGAGACCCAGTACTTC.

In this sample, this clonotype turned up a few times. The J gene is TRBJ1-1, the V gene TRBV29-1, with D hard to call. The germline V gene has CDR1 SQVTM and CDR2 ANQGSEA. V dropped 0 bases and J dropped 8 bases, with 10 bases sitting between them. The CDR3 loop spans 12 amino acids. DNA of the CDR3: TGCAGCGTTGAAGATACCCCTTGGGAAGCTTTCTTT. It codes for CSVEDTPWEAFF.

The V gene is TRBV6-5, the J gene TRBJ2-1; possibly TRBD1 or TRBD2 for D (6 bases each). Germline V gives CDR1 MNHEY, CDR2 SVGAGI. This CDR3 spans 15 amino acids. Trimming stripped 0 bases from V and 5 bases from J, with 11 bases between. CDR3 in amino acids: CASSYSTGADNEQFF. In nucleotides, the CDR3 is TGTGCCAGCAGTTACTCGACGGGGGCCGACAATGAGCAGTTCTTC.

This clonotype was observed many times. CDR3 sequence (DNA): TGTGCCAGCTCACATGGACAGGATAATGAAAAACTGTTTTTT. This encodes CASSHGQDNEKLFF. V gene TRBV18 combines with J gene TRBJ1-4; TRBD1 aligns across 7 bases. From germline, CDR1 is KGHSH and CDR2 LQKENI. V was pared by 4 bases and J by 4 bases, with 3 bases of the junction left unmatched. The CDR3 sequence is 14 residues long. The whole variable domain, remainder taken from reference TRBV18 and TRBJ1-4, is NAGVMQNPRHLVRRRGQEARLRCSPMKGHSHVYWYRQLPEEGLKFMVYLQKENIIDESGMPKERFSAEFPKEGPSILRIQQVVRGDSAAYFCASSHGQDNEKLFFGSGTQLSVL.